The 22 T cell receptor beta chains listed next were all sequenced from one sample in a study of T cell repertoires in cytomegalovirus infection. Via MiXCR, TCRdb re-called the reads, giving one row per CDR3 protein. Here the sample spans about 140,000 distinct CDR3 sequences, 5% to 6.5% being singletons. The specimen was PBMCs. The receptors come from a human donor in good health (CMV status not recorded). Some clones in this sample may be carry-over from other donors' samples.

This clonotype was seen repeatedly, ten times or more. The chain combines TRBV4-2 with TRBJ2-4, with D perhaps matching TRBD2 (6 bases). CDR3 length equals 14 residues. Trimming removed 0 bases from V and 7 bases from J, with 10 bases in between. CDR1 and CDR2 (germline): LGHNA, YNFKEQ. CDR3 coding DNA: TGTGCCAGCAGCCAAGATGCTAGCGCGAACATTCAGTACTTC. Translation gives CASSQDASANIQYF.

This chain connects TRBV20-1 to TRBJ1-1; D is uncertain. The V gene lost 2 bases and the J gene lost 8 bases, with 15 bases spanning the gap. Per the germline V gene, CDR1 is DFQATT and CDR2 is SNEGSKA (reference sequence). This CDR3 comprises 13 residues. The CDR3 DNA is TGCAGTGCTAGATGGGGTCGATTCAACGAAGCTTTCTTT. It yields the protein CSARWGRFNEAFF.

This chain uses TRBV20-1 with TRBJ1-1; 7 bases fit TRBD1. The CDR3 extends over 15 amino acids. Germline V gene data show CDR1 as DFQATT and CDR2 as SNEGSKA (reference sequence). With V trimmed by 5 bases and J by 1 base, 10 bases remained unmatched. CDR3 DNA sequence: TGCAGTGCTTCGACCGGCAGGGGGGAGAACACTGAAGCTTTCTTT. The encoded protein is CSASTGRGENTEAFF.

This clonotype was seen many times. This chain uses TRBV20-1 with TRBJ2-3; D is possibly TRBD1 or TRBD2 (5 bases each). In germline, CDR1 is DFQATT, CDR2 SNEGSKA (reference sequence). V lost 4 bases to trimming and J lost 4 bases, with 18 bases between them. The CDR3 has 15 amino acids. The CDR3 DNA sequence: TGCAGTGCTATCCCGACGCTGGGGGATCCAGATACGCAGTATTTT. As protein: CSAIPTLGDPDTQYF.

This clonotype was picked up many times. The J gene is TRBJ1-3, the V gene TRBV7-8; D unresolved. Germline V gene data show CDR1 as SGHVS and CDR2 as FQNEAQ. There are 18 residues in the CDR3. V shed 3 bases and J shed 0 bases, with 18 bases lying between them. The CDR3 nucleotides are TGTGCCAGCAGCTTCCGCCCCGGGGATCAGTCCTCTGGAAACACCATATATTTT. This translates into CASSFRPGDQSSGNTIYF.

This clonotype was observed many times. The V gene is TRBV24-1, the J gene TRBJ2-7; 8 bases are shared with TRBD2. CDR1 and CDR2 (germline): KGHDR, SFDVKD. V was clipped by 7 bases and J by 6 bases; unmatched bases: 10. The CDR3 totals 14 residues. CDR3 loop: CATSRSGGIGEQYF. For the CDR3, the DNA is TGTGCCACCAGCCGCTCGGGGGGGATTGGCGAGCAGTACTTC.

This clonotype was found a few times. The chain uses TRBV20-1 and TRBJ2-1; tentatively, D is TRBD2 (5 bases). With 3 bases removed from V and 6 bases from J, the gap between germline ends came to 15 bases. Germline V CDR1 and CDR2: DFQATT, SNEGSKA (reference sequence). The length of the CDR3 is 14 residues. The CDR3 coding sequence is TGCAGTGCTAGGGACTCATGGGCGTCCAATGAGCAGTTCTTC. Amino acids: CSARDSWASNEQFF.

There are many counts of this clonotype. The CDR3 spells CASSMTGTARSPLHF. CDR3 DNA: TGTGCCAGCAGCATGACCGGGACAGCTCGTTCACCCCTCCACTTT. This sequence joins TRBV7-9 and TRBJ1-6; the match to TRBD1 covers 7 bases. V was pared by 5 bases and J by 9 bases, with 10 bases of the junction left unmatched. The CDR3 is 15 residues long. Per the germline V gene, CDR1 is SEHNR and CDR2 is FQNEAQ (reference sequence).

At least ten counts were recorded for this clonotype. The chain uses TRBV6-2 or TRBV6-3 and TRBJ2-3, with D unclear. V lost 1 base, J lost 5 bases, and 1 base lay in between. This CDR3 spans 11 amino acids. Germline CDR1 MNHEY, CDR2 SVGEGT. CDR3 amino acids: CASSYLDTQYF. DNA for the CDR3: TGTGCCAGCAGTTACTTAGATACGCAGTATTTT.

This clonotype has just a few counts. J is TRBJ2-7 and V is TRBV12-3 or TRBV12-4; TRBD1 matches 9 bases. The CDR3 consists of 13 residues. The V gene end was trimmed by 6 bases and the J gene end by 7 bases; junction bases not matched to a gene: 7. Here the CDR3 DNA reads TGTGCCAGCAGCCAGGGACAGGGAACAGAGCAGTACTTC. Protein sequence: CASSQGQGTEQYF.

The CDR3 coding sequence is TGTGCCAGTACCGAGGAGAATCAGCCCCAGCATTTT. Amino acid sequence: CASTEENQPQHF. J is TRBJ1-5 and V is TRBV19; no clear D. V was cut by 7 bases and J by 4 bases, with 8 bases left in between. Germline V gene lookup returns CDR1 LNHDA and CDR2 SQIVND (reference sequence). This CDR3 has 12 amino acids.

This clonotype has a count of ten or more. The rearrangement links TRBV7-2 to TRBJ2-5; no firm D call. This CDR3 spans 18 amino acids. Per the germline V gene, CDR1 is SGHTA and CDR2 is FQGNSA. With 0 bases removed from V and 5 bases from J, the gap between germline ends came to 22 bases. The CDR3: CASSLAGLAVSRRETQYF. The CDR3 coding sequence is TGTGCCAGCAGCTTAGCTGGGCTGGCAGTGTCCCGGCGGGAGACCCAGTACTTC. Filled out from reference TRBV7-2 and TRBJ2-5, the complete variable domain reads GAGVSQSPSNKVTEKGKDVELRCDPISGHTALYWYRQSLGQGLEFLIYFQGNSAPDKSGLPSDRFSAERTGGSVSTLTIQRTQQEDSAVYLCASSLAGLAVSRRETQYFGPGTRLLVL.

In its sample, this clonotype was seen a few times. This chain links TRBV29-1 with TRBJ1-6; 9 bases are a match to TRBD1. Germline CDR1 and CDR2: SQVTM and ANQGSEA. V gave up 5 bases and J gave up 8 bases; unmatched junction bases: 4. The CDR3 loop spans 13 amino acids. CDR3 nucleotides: TGCAGCGTTCGACAGGGGGGAGATTCACCCCTCCACTTT. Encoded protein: CSVRQGGDSPLHF.

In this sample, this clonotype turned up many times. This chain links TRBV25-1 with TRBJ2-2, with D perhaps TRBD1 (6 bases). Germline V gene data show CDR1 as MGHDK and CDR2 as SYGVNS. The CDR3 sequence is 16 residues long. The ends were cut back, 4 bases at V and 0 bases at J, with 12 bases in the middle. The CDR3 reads CASSATGLANTGELFF. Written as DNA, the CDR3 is TGTGCCAGCAGTGCGACAGGACTCGCGAACACCGGGGAGCTGTTTTTT.

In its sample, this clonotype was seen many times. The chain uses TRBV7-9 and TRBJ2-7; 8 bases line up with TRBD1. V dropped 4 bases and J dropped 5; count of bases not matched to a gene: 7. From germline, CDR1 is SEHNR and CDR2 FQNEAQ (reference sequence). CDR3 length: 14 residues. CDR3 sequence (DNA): TGTGCCAGCAGCTCTGGACAGGGAGGCGACGAGCAGTACTTC. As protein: CASSSGQGGDEQYF.

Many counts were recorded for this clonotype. The CDR3 loop reads CASSLPPGGTDRHGLNYGYTF. Written as DNA, the CDR3 is TGTGCCAGCAGCTTACCCCCGGGGGGTACGGATCGTCATGGCCTAAACTATGGCTACACCTTC. The V and J genes are TRBV5-4 and TRBJ1-2, with D possibly being TRBD1 (5 bases). Germline CDR1 is SGHNT and CDR2 is YYREEE (reference sequence). Between the trimmed V and J ends, which lost 2 bases and 2 bases, there was a span of 31 bases. The CDR3 is 21 residues long.

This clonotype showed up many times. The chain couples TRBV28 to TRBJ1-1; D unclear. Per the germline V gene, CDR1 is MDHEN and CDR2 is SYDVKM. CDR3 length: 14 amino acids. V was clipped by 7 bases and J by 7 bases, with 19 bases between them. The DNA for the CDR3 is TGTGCCAGCACCAAAGTAGGTCAGATCAGTGAAGCTTTCTTT. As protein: CASTKVGQISEAFF.

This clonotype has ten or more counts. The CDR3 sequence: CASSTPGEGQAFF. CDR3 nucleotides: TGTGCCAGCAGCACCCCCGGGGAAGGGCAAGCTTTCTTT. The rearrangement links TRBV7-3 to TRBJ1-1, with D unresolved. The CDR3 sequence is 13 residues long. Germline CDR1 and CDR2: SGHTA and FQGTGA. V was shortened by 5 bases and J by 9 bases, with 16 bases between the two germline ends.

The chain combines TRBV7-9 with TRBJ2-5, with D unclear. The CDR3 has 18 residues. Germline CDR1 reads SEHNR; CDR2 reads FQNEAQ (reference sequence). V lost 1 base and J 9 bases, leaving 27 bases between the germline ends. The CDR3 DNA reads TGTGCCAGCAGCTTAGGACTTGTTTCGCCCAGGAATAAGAAGGCCCAGTACTTC. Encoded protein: CASSLGLVSPRNKKAQYF. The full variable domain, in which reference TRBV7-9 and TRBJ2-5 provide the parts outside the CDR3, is DTGVSQNPRHKITKRGQNVTFRCDPISEHNRLYWYRQTLGQGPEFLTYFQNEAQLEKSRLLSDRFSAERPKGSFSTLEIQRTEQGDSAMYLCASSLGLVSPRNKKAQYFGPGTRLLVL.

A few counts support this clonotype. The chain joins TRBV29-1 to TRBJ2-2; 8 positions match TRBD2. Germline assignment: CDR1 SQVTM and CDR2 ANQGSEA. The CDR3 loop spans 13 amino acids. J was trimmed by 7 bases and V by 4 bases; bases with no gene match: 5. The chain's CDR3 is CSVVEAGDGELFF. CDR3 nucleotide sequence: TGCAGCGTTGTTGAAGCGGGGGACGGGGAGCTGTTTTTT.

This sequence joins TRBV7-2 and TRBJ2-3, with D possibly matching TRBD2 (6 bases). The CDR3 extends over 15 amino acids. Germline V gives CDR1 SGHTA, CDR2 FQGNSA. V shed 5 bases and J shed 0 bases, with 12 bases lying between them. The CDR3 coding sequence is TGTGCCAGCAGCACGGCCGGGACTAGCACAGATACGCAGTATTTT. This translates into CASSTAGTSTDTQYF.

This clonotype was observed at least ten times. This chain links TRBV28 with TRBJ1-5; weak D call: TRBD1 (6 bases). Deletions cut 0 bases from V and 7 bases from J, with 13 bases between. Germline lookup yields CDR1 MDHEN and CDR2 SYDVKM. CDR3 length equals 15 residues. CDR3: CASSLWGGDGQPQHF. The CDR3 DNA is TGTGCCAGCAGTTTATGGGGGGGCGATGGACAGCCCCAGCATTTT.